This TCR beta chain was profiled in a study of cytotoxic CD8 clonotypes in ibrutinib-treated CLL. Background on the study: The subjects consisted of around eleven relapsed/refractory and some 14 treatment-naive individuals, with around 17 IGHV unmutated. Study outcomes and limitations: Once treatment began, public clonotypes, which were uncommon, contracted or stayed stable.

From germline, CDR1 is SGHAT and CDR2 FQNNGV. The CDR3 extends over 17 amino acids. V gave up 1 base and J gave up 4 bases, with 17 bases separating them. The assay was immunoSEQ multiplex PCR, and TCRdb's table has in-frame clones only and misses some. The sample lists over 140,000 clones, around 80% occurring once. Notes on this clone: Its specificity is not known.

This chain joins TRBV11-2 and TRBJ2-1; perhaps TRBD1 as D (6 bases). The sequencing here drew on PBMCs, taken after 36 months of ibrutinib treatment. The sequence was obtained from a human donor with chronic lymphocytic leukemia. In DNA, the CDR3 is TGTGCCAGCAGCTTAGGTGAAGGCAGGACAGCGTACAATGAGCAGTTCTTC. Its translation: CASSLGEGRTAYNEQFF. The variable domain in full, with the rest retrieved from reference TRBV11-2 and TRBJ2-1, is EAGVAQSPRYKIIEKRQSVAFWCNPISGHATLYWYQQILGQGPKLLIQFQNNGVVDDSQLPKDRFSAERLKGVDSTLKIQPAKLEDSAVYLCASSLGEGRTAYNEQFFGPGTRLTVL.